The clone carrying this TCR beta chain was counted many times. Antigen specificity is unknown. Construction of TCR beta libraries was performed using quantitative 5'-RACE with molecular barcodes. TCRdb itself ran the 5' RACE reads through MiXCR, one entry per CDR3 protein. The data contain 250,000 to 400,000 distinct CDR3 sequences, 11% of them singletons. The CDR3 is 13 amino acids. With 5 bases removed from V and 8 bases from J, the gap between germline ends came to 14 bases. Germline CDR1 is SEHNR and CDR2 is FQNEAQ (reference sequence). These data originate in a study of CD8 T cells in ankylosing spondylitis. Study-wide points: Earlier reports found some motif variants in synovial fluid and blood in reactive arthritis.

Sequencing was carried out using blood, either unsorted or a sorted T cell fraction (not recorded which). J is TRBJ2-3 and V is TRBV7-9; unclear D gene. The clonotype originates from a female donor with ankylosing spondylitis or in good health (not recorded which). Here the CDR3 DNA reads TGTGCCAGCAGCGGAATGGGTGTGGGTACGCAGTATTTT. This translates into CASSGMGVGTQYF.